This entry describes one T cell receptor (beta chain). Approximately 1.8 micrograms of genomic DNA came from cryopreserved PBMCs for TCR beta libraries. CDR3 size: 14 residues. Germline V lookup: CDR1 MNHEY, CDR2 SVGAGI. With 2 bases clipped from V and 8 bases from J, the junction kept 4 bases outside the gene matches. This specimen belongs to a study of cytotoxic CD8 clonotypes in ibrutinib-treated CLL. Libraries were prepared by immunoSEQ multiplex PCR; TCRdb keeps only in-frame clonotypes and omits some of them. The sample shows approximately 47,000 clones, approximately 65% of them seen only once.

The sequence came from a human donor with chronic lymphocytic leukemia. The sequenced sample was PBMCs, obtained after 24 months of ibrutinib treatment. The chain is built from TRBV6-5 and TRBJ1-4, with 8 nucleotides matching TRBD1. The CDR3 DNA is TGTGCCAGCAGTTACGGACAGGGACGAGAAAAACTGTTTTTT. Translation gives CASSYGQGREKLFF.